The 28 T cell receptor beta chains below all came from one sample that was sequenced in a study of T cell responses to AZD1222 COVID-19 vaccine. Libraries were prepared by immunoSEQ multiplex PCR; TCRdb keeps only in-frame clonotypes and omits some of them. The sample shows 100,000 to 150,000 clones, about 85% of them seen only once. The sequences come from peripheral blood, collected on day 0 of AZD1222 vaccination. The receptors stem from an adult in good health.

This clone was seen a single time. The chain links TRBV24-1 to TRBJ2-5; TRBD1 matches at 12 bases. The CDR3 is 18 residues long. Germline loops: CDR1 KGHDR, CDR2 SFDVKD. V lost 4 bases, J lost 5 bases, and 13 bases stayed unmatched. For the CDR3, the DNA is TGTGCCACCAGTGACTTTCGCCGGGACAGGGGGCCCCGGGAGACCCAGTACTTC. It translates to CATSDFRRDRGPRETQYF.

This sequence joins TRBV7-9 and TRBJ1-2, with TRBD1 identical over 7 bases. J was trimmed by 2 bases and V by 5 bases; bases with no gene match: 11. The CDR3 sequence is 16 residues long. The V gene's germline CDR1 is SEHNR and CDR2 FQNEAQ (reference sequence). The CDR3, as DNA: TGTGCCAGCAGCACTAGGGGTGGGACAGAGAACTATGGCTACACCTTC. Encoded protein: CASSTRGGTENYGYTF.

The chain employs TRBV7-9 and TRBJ2-3; possibly TRBD1 or TRBD2 for D (5 bases each). Between the trimmed V and J ends, which lost 0 bases and 5 bases, there was a span of 6 bases. CDR3 length: 13 amino acids. CDR1 and CDR2 (germline): SEHNR, FQNEAQ (reference sequence). Written as DNA, the CDR3 is TGTGCCAGCAGCTTAGCGGGGGTAGATACGCAGTATTTT. Translation gives CASSLAGVDTQYF.

The chain recombines TRBV2 with TRBJ1-4; 8 bases are a match to TRBD1. This CDR3 region has 14 residues. J gave up 5 bases and V 8 bases, and 7 bases lay outside the gene matches. From germline, CDR1 is SNHLY and CDR2 FYNNEI. CDR3 in DNA: TGTGCCAGCGGAGGGACAGGCAACAATGAAAAACTGTTTTTT. Residues: CASGGTGNNEKLFF.

CDR3 in amino acids: CRGDPWDTEAFF. The DNA of the CDR3 is TGCAGGGGGGACCCGTGGGACACTGAAGCTTTCTTT. This chain links TRBV29-1 with TRBJ1-1, with TRBD1 as a possible D gene (5 bases). CDR1 and CDR2 (germline): SQVTM, ANQGSEA. The CDR3 sequence is 12 residues long.

This chain connects TRBV5-1 to TRBJ2-7; tentatively, D is TRBD2 (6 bases). Looked up from germline, CDR1 is SGHRS and CDR2 is YFSETQ. The V and J ends lost 0 bases and 5 bases respectively, with 9 bases between them. This CDR3 contains 13 residues. For the CDR3, the DNA is TGCGCCAGCAGCTTGGCAGGAGGGGACGAGCAGTACTTC. Its protein product is CASSLAGGDEQYF.

This clone was observed once. The chain uses TRBV18 and TRBJ1-2; possibly TRBD1 for D (6 bases). The CDR3 is 12 amino acids. The V gene lost 3 bases and the J gene lost 7 bases, with 9 bases spanning the gap. Looked up from germline, CDR1 is KGHSH and CDR2 is LQKENI. The CDR3 DNA reads as TGTGCCAGCTCACCGCAAGGGGGTGGCTACACCTTC. This translates into CASSPQGGGYTF. Variable domain in full (rest from reference TRBV18 and TRBJ1-2): NAGVMQNPRHLVRRRGQEARLRCSPMKGHSHVYWYRQLPEEGLKFMVYLQKENIIDESGMPKERFSAEFPKEGPSILRIQQVVRGDSAAYFCASSPQGGGYTFGSGTRLTVV.

The chain employs TRBV6-1 and TRBJ2-5, with 14 nucleotides matching TRBD2. Per the germline V gene, CDR1 is MNHNS and CDR2 is SASEGT. With 2 bases clipped from V and 5 bases from J, the junction kept 4 bases outside the gene matches. This CDR3 has 16 residues. CDR3: CASSERTSGGRETQYF. In DNA form, the CDR3 reads TGTGCCAGCAGTGAACGGACTAGCGGGGGGAGGGAGACCCAGTACTTC.

V usage is TRBV3-1 (or the pseudogene TRBV3-2) and J usage is TRBJ1-4; maybe TRBD1 (5 bases). The CDR3 has 14 amino acids. Per the germline V gene, CDR1 is LGHDT and CDR2 is YNNKEL (reference sequence). V gave up 4 bases and J gave up 10 bases, with 16 bases separating them. For the CDR3, the DNA is TGTGCCAGCAGCCCACGACTTGGGGGTGGAAAACTGTTTTTT. It translates to CASSPRLGGGKLFF.

This chain connects TRBV27 to TRBJ2-4; TRBD1 agrees at 9 bases. The CDR3 is 14 amino acids. V was clipped by 4 bases and J by 6 bases; unmatched bases: 4. CDR1 and CDR2 from the germline V gene are MNHEY and SMNVEV (reference sequence). CDR3 nucleotide sequence: TGTGCCAGCAGTTCCCCGGGACAGGGAAACATTCAGTACTTC. Translated, it gives CASSSPGQGNIQYF.

The genes are TRBV28 and TRBJ1-2; 11 bases are a match to TRBD1. Germline-derived CDR1 and CDR2 are MDHEN and SYDVKM. The CDR3 runs to 14 residues. V dropped 10 bases and J dropped 4; count of bases not matched to a gene: 8. DNA for the CDR3: TGTGCCACCGTGGACAGGGGGCTTTCCTATGGCTACACCTTC. Residues: CATVDRGLSYGYTF.

The V call is TRBV5-4, the J call TRBJ2-7; 9 bases fit TRBD1. Losses at the gene ends were 7 bases for V and 3 bases for J; bases not matched to a gene: 2. Germline assignment: CDR1 SGHNT and CDR2 YYREEE (reference sequence). This CDR3 comprises 12 residues. CDR3 coding DNA: TGTGCCAGCGAGGACAGGGGCTACGAGCAGTACTTC. It specifies CASEDRGYEQYF. Looking up the rest from reference TRBV5-4 and TRBJ2-7 gives the full variable domain: ETGVTQSPTHLIKTRGQQVTLRCSSQSGHNTVSWYQQALGQGPQFIFQYYREEENGRGNFPPRFSGLQFPNYSSELNVNALELDDSALYLCASEDRGYEQYFGPGTRLTVT.

V usage is TRBV7-9 and J usage is TRBJ1-2; D is ambiguous. CDR3 length: 14 amino acids. V lost 4 bases, J lost 0 bases, and 9 bases lay in between. Germline values: CDR1 SEHNR, CDR2 FQNEAQ (reference sequence). The CDR3 region is CASSYSGSNYGYTF. CDR3 DNA: TGTGCCAGCAGCTACAGCGGTTCTAACTATGGCTACACCTTC.

This chain connects TRBV28 to TRBJ1-2; tentative D call: TRBD1 (6 bases). Germline lookup yields CDR1 MDHEN and CDR2 SYDVKM. This CDR3 comprises 14 residues. V dropped 6 bases and J dropped 7 bases, with 18 bases sitting between them. The CDR3 loop is CASSHNGQFSGYTF. The CDR3 DNA reads as TGTGCCAGCAGCCACAACGGACAGTTCTCTGGCTACACCTTC.

Here the CDR3 reads CASSFLTGEAFF. The CDR3 coding sequence is TGTGCCAGCAGCTTCCTGACAGGGGAGGCTTTCTTT. V is TRBV7-6 and J is TRBJ1-1, with 8 bases identical to TRBD1. This CDR3 comprises 12 residues. Germline CDR1 and CDR2: SGHVS and FNYEAQ. V was pared by 3 bases and J by 11 bases, with 5 bases of the junction left unmatched.

This chain connects TRBV27 to TRBJ2-7, with 7 bases identical to TRBD2. The CDR3 runs 14 residues. Germline CDR1 reads MNHEY; CDR2 reads SMNVEV (reference sequence). The V and J ends lost 7 bases and 3 bases, in that order; junction bases with no gene match: 9. The CDR3 sequence: CASIGGGNYYEQYF. CDR3 in DNA: TGTGCCAGCATCGGGGGAGGGAATTACTACGAGCAGTACTTC.

The chain combines TRBV19 with TRBJ2-1; D is possibly TRBD1 (6 bases). Germline assignment: CDR1 LNHDA and CDR2 SQIVND (reference sequence). Trimming shortened V by 3 bases and J by 0 bases, and 12 bases separated the two germline ends. The CDR3 runs 16 residues. CDR3 nucleotides: TGTGCCAGTAGTATCAGGACAGTCGGCTCCTACAATGAGCAGTTCTTC. Translation gives CASSIRTVGSYNEQFF.

CDR3 bases: TGTGCCACCGATCAATCTGGGGCCAACGTCCTGACTTTC. It yields the protein CATDQSGANVLTF. The V gene is TRBV28, the J gene TRBJ2-6, with D unclear. Germline CDR1 MDHEN, CDR2 SYDVKM. The CDR3 extends over 13 amino acids. The germline V and J ends were trimmed by 10 bases and 1 base, with 8 bases remaining between them.

The CDR3 nucleotides read TGTGCCAGCAGTTTCCAGGGGTTCGGGGTGGGTTTAACCGGGGAGCTGTTTTTT. Translation gives CASSFQGFGVGLTGELFF. The J gene is TRBJ2-2, the V gene TRBV28, with D possibly matching TRBD1 (6 bases). CDR1 and CDR2 (germline): MDHEN, SYDVKM. V lost 3 bases and J 5 bases, leaving 22 bases between the germline ends. The CDR3 extends over 18 amino acids. Full variable domain (remainder filled in from reference TRBV28 and TRBJ2-2): DVKVTQSSRYLVKRTGEKVFLECVQDMDHENMFWYRQDPGLGLRLIYFSYDVKMKEKGDIPEGYSVSREKKERFSLILESASTNQTSMYLCASSFQGFGVGLTGELFFGEGSRLTVL.

The J gene is TRBJ1-5, the V gene TRBV3-1 (or the pseudogene TRBV3-2), with D uncertain. V lost 1 base and J 4 bases, leaving 5 bases between the germline ends. Germline V gene sequence: CDR1 LGHDT, CDR2 YNNKEL (reference sequence). The CDR3 extends over 13 amino acids. In DNA, the CDR3 is TGTGCCAGCAGCCAAGGGTCAAATCAGCCCCAGCATTTT. It encodes CASSQGSNQPQHF.

This chain links TRBV13 with TRBJ2-7; a weak D match, TRBD1 (7 bases). Per the germline V gene, CDR1 is PRHDT and CDR2 is FYEKMQ (reference sequence). The CDR3 spans 12 residues. Trimming pared 5 bases from V and 6 bases from J, leaving 11 bases between. CDR3 amino acids: CASSRQGGEQYF. CDR3 in DNA: TGTGCCAGCAGCCGACAGGGAGGCGAGCAGTACTTC.

This clone occurred a few times. The rearrangement uses TRBV9 and TRBJ1-2, with D possibly being TRBD1 (5 bases). This CDR3 region has 16 residues. The V end lost 0 bases, the J end lost 4 bases, and 16 bases lay between the germline ends. Germline CDR1 and CDR2: SGDLS and YYNGEE. The CDR3 DNA reads as TGTGCCAGCAGCGTAGGGGGTACAGCGAGGGGCTATGGCTACACCTTC. Amino acids: CASSVGGTARGYGYTF.

This clone has just one count. The chain joins TRBV12-3 or TRBV12-4 to TRBJ1-2, with a weak D call TRBD1 (6 bases). This CDR3 region has 11 residues. Trimming took 8 bases from V and 7 from J, leaving 11 bases between them. Written as DNA, the CDR3 is TGTGCCAGCGGGTACAGGGCTGGCTACACCTTC. Its protein product is CASGYRAGYTF.

The chain carries TRBV7-2 and TRBJ1-1; 7 nucleotides agree with TRBD1. The CDR3 extends over 14 amino acids. Germline V gene data show CDR1 as SGHTA and CDR2 as FQGNSA. J lost 1 base, V lost 3 bases, and 2 bases had no gene match. CDR3 protein: CASSFQGENTEAFF. The DNA for the CDR3 is TGTGCCAGCAGCTTCCAGGGGGAGAACACTGAAGCTTTCTTT.

On this clone: Additional DNA sequences in this sample encode the identical CDR3. V usage is TRBV3-1 (or the pseudogene TRBV3-2) and J usage is TRBJ2-1; a weak D match, TRBD2 (5 bases). The germline V and J ends were trimmed by 1 base and 2 bases, with 9 bases remaining between them. This CDR3 contains 15 residues. CDR1 is LGHDT, CDR2 YNNKEL, per germline (reference sequence). CDR3 amino acids: CASSQGPGTYNEQFF. CDR3 nucleotide sequence: TGTGCCAGCAGCCAAGGCCCGGGGACCTACAATGAGCAGTTCTTC.

V and J are TRBV25-1 and TRBJ1-6; the D is unclear. There are 14 residues in the CDR3. The germline V gene encodes CDR1 MGHDK and CDR2 SYGVNS. Trimming stripped 2 bases from V and 7 bases from J, with 9 bases between. The CDR3 loop reads CASSERPRNSPLHF. The CDR3 region has the DNA TGTGCCAGCAGTGAACGGCCGAGGAATTCACCCCTCCACTTT.

The genes are TRBV2 and TRBJ1-3, with D hard to call. CDR3 length: 15 amino acids. Between the trimmed V and J ends, which lost 3 bases and 0 bases, there was a span of 9 bases. CDR1 and CDR2 from the germline V gene are SNHLY and FYNNEI. The CDR3 is CASSDMDASGNTIYF. DNA for the CDR3: TGTGCCAGCAGTGATATGGATGCCTCTGGAAACACCATATATTTT.

The chain is built from TRBV6-2 or TRBV6-3 and TRBJ1-2, with TRBD1 identical over 7 bases. V lost 6 bases, J lost 1 base, and 8 bases stayed unmatched. The germline gives CDR1 MNHEY, CDR2 SVGEGT. The CDR3 has 15 residues. CDR3 sequence: CASSPGTADNYGYTF. The CDR3 nucleotides read TGTGCCAGCAGCCCCGGGACAGCTGATAACTATGGCTACACCTTC.